The 27 T cell receptor beta chains presented below share a single source sample, sequenced in a study of T cell responses to AZD1222 COVID-19 vaccine. TCRdb's copy holds only in-frame clones and misses some; the assay was immunoSEQ multiplex PCR. The table records some 83,000 clones, 86% of them present only once. The sample in question was peripheral blood, obtained on day 0 of AZD1222 vaccination. These receptor sequences come from an adult in good health.

CDR3 bases: TGTGCCAGCTCACCAAGGTTCCTTTACGAGCAGTACTTC. Its translation: CASSPRFLYEQYF. The rearrangement joins TRBV18 to TRBJ2-7; D is undetermined. Trimming removed 2 bases at V and 4 bases at J, with 9 bases between. The CDR3 covers 13 residues. From germline, CDR1 is KGHSH and CDR2 LQKENI.

This clone was observed a single time. The gene calls are TRBV7-9 and TRBJ1-1; D is ambiguous. There are 14 residues in the CDR3. Trimming took 2 bases from V and 5 from J, leaving 12 bases between them. The germline V gene encodes CDR1 SEHNR and CDR2 FQNEAQ (reference sequence). The CDR3 loop is CASSLTGGWTEAFF. The CDR3 DNA follows: TGTGCCAGCAGCTTAACGGGCGGGTGGACTGAAGCTTTCTTT.

This clone was recorded once. The chain links TRBV2 to TRBJ2-7, with D perhaps matching TRBD1 or TRBD2 (5 bases each). Trimming cost V 7 bases and J 2 bases, with 15 bases left between them. The CDR3 consists of 14 residues. Per germline, CDR1 SNHLY and CDR2 FYNNEI. The CDR3: CASKNRDATYEQYF. Written as DNA, the CDR3 is TGTGCCAGCAAGAACCGGGACGCAACCTACGAGCAGTACTTC.

The chain has TRBV3-1 (or the pseudogene TRBV3-2) and TRBJ1-5; D is unresolved. This CDR3 spans 15 amino acids. The germline gives CDR1 LGHDT, CDR2 YNNKEL (reference sequence). Deletions cut 5 bases from V and 3 bases from J, with 14 bases between. Written as DNA, the CDR3 is TGTGCCAGCAGCGATACGAGGACCTACAATCAGCCCCAGCATTTT. This codes for CASSDTRTYNQPQHF.

V gene TRBV28 combines with J gene TRBJ1-2, with D possibly TRBD1 on 5 matching bases. Trimming cost V 4 bases and J 0 bases, with 15 bases left between them. The CDR3 spans 16 residues. Germline-derived CDR1 and CDR2 are MDHEN and SYDVKM. The CDR3 protein is CASSYNQGGANYGYTF. The CDR3 coding sequence is TGTGCCAGCAGTTATAATCAGGGAGGGGCTAACTATGGCTACACCTTC.

This clone was seen a handful of times. J is TRBJ1-5 and V is TRBV10-2; no clear D. The CDR3 covers 13 residues. The germline V and J ends were trimmed by 8 bases and 3 bases, with 11 bases remaining between them. Germline lookup yields CDR1 WSHSY and CDR2 SAAADI. CDR3 DNA sequence: TGCGCCAGCCTGCCGGCCTACAATCAGCCCCAGCATTTT. This encodes CASLPAYNQPQHF.

In its sample, this clone was seen once. The V call is TRBV27, the J call TRBJ2-7; D remains ambiguous. V lost 4 bases and J lost 9, with 19 bases in between. This CDR3 region has 14 residues. The germline gives CDR1 MNHEY, CDR2 SMNVEV (reference sequence). The CDR3: CASSSRAIATVQYF. The CDR3 nucleotides are TGTGCCAGCAGTTCCCGGGCCATTGCCACGGTGCAGTACTTC.

The chain combines TRBV19 with TRBJ1-6; 9 bases map to TRBD1. There are 15 residues in the CDR3. V was clipped by 2 bases and J by 11 bases; unmatched bases: 7. Germline lookup yields CDR1 LNHDA and CDR2 SQIVND (reference sequence). The CDR3 here is CASSITGGAGPPLHF. DNA for the CDR3: TGTGCCAGTAGTATAACAGGGGGCGCCGGGCCACCCCTCCACTTT.

CDR3 DNA sequence: TGTGCCAGCAGCCAAGATCCAGGGTCGGCTCTCGCATCTAGGGATGGCTACACCTTC. It encodes CASSQDPGSALASRDGYTF. The V gene is TRBV3-1 (or the pseudogene TRBV3-2), the J gene TRBJ1-2; D possibly corresponds to TRBD1 (5 bases). The V and J ends lost 0 bases and 6 bases respectively, with 26 bases between them. Looked up from germline, CDR1 is LGHDT and CDR2 is YNNKEL (reference sequence). The CDR3 spans 19 residues.

This clone was seen once. The V call is TRBV5-1, the J call TRBJ2-2; 11 positions match TRBD2. The CDR3 is made up of 17 amino acids. Germline CDR1 SGHRS, CDR2 YFSETQ. With 2 bases clipped from V and 4 bases from J, the junction kept 7 bases outside the gene matches. The CDR3 protein is CASSFAGTSGPTGELFF. The CDR3 DNA sequence: TGCGCCAGCAGCTTTGCGGGGACTAGCGGACCCACCGGGGAGCTGTTTTTT.

Many counts were recorded for this clone. The V call is TRBV27, the J call TRBJ1-4; no definite D call. Germline V gene lookup returns CDR1 MNHEY and CDR2 SMNVEV (reference sequence). Between the trimmed V and J ends, which lost 0 bases and 2 bases, there was a span of 7 bases. This CDR3 is 15 amino acids long. CDR3 bases: TGTGCCAGCAGTTTATCAGGGCTGACTAATGAAAAACTGTTTTTT. Its protein product is CASSLSGLTNEKLFF.

This chain uses TRBV12-3 or TRBV12-4 with TRBJ1-1; D is uncertain. V was clipped by 6 bases and J by 0 bases, with 8 bases between them. This CDR3 comprises 13 residues. The CDR3 here is CASSRNMNTEAFF. CDR3 in DNA: TGTGCCAGCAGCCGCAACATGAACACTGAAGCTTTCTTT.

The rearrangement joins TRBV6-1 to TRBJ2-2; no firm D call. The CDR3 loop spans 12 amino acids. Germline V gene sequence: CDR1 MNHNS, CDR2 SASEGT. Trimming cost V 5 bases and J 5 bases, with 6 bases left between them. As DNA, the CDR3 is TGTGCCAGCAGTTCTGATACCGGGGAGCTGTTTTTT. This translates into CASSSDTGELFF.

The chain combines TRBV28 with TRBJ1-6; a weak D match, TRBD1 (5 bases). Germline assignment: CDR1 MDHEN and CDR2 SYDVKM. This CDR3 has 14 residues. Between the trimmed V and J ends, which lost 6 bases and 9 bases, there was a span of 15 bases. CDR3 nucleotides: TGTGCCAGCAGCCCGGCCAGGGTCGGTTCACCCCTCCACTTT. Its protein is CASSPARVGSPLHF.

The chain has TRBV4-3 and TRBJ2-1; TRBD2 matches at 12 bases. Unmatched junction bases numbered 5, after V lost 4 bases and J lost 4 bases. Germline CDR1 LGHNA, CDR2 YSLEER. The CDR3 is 16 amino acids. The CDR3 DNA is TGCGCCAGCAGCCGAGCCGGGACTAGCGGGTACAATGAGCAGTTCTTC. Its translation is CASSRAGTSGYNEQFF.

This clone was recorded only once. The rearrangement uses TRBV30 and TRBJ1-6, with D hard to call. CDR1 is GTSNPN, CDR2 SVGIG, per germline (reference sequence). The V and J ends lost 2 bases and 9 bases respectively, with 8 bases between them. The length of the CDR3 is 12 residues. CDR3 residues: CAWSSLFSPLHF. The DNA of the CDR3 is TGTGCCTGGAGTTCCCTCTTTTCACCCCTCCACTTT.

The chain carries TRBV12-3 or TRBV12-4 and TRBJ1-1; no clear D. The V gene lost 6 bases and the J gene lost 3 bases, with 11 bases spanning the gap. CDR3 size: 13 residues. The CDR3 DNA reads TGTGCCAGCAGCCCCGACTTATACACTGAAGCTTTCTTT. It is translated as CASSPDLYTEAFF.

This chain joins TRBV5-1 and TRBJ1-2; maybe TRBD1 (5 bases). The germline V gene encodes CDR1 SGHRS and CDR2 YFSETQ. The CDR3 has 13 amino acids. Trimming stripped 0 bases from V and 7 bases from J, with 10 bases between. In nucleotides, the CDR3 is TGCGCCAGCAGCTTGGAAGCAGGGCTTGGCTACACCTTC. Translating it yields CASSLEAGLGYTF.

This clone appeared once. The chain links TRBV25-1 to TRBJ1-1; D uncertain. V was trimmed by 6 bases and J by 0 bases, leaving 14 bases between them. Germline CDR1 is MGHDK and CDR2 is SYGVNS. The CDR3 is 15 residues long. CDR3: CASSLTGSMNTEAFF. For the CDR3, the DNA is TGTGCCAGCAGCCTTACCGGCAGCATGAACACTGAAGCTTTCTTT. The full variable domain, rest sourced from reference TRBV25-1 and TRBJ1-1, is EADIYQTPRYLVIGTGKKITLECSQTMGHDKMYWYQQDPGMELHLIHYSYGVNSTEKGDLSSESTVSRIRTEHFPLTLESARPSHTSQYLCASSLTGSMNTEAFFGQGTRLTVV.

Remarks on this clone: The junction does not match germline at one end; this may be a read error. J is TRBJ2-7 and V is TRBV14; TRBD1 aligns across 7 bases. Germline-derived CDR1 and CDR2 are SGHDN and FVKESK. The CDR3 loop spans 13 amino acids. As DNA, the CDR3 is TGTGCCAGCAGCCAAGTGACAGGGCGAGAGCACTACTTC. Its protein product is CASSQVTGREHYF.

The genes are TRBV5-1 and TRBJ2-7, with TRBD2 as a possible D gene (6 bases). Looked up from germline, CDR1 is SGHRS and CDR2 is YFSETQ. V was trimmed by 0 bases and J by 0 bases, leaving 7 bases between them. The CDR3 runs to 14 residues. The DNA for the CDR3 is TGCGCCAGCAGCTTGGTGGGGGGCTCCTACGAGCAGTACTTC. Translating it yields CASSLVGGSYEQYF.

The chain joins TRBV6-5 to TRBJ2-1, with D possibly being TRBD2 (5 bases). V shed 5 bases and J shed 9 bases, with 20 bases lying between them. Looked up from germline, CDR1 is MNHEY and CDR2 is SVGAGI. The CDR3 extends over 15 amino acids. The CDR3 DNA reads as TGTGCCAGCAGTCCACCCGGAGGCGCGCGGAGTGAGCAGTTCTTC. Protein product: CASSPPGGARSEQFF.

The chain uses TRBV28 and TRBJ2-2; D uncertain. The CDR3 is made up of 13 amino acids. V dropped 2 bases and J dropped 5 bases, with 6 bases sitting between them. The V gene's germline CDR1 is MDHEN and CDR2 SYDVKM. CDR3 sequence: CASSLIGTGELFF. DNA of the CDR3: TGTGCCAGCAGTTTAATAGGGACCGGGGAGCTGTTTTTT.

This sequence joins TRBV5-1 and TRBJ1-1, with a tentative D call TRBD1 (5 bases). The CDR3 runs 14 residues. CDR1 is SGHRS and CDR2 is YFSETQ in the germline V gene. Deletions cut 7 bases from V and 3 bases from J, with 16 bases between. For the CDR3, the DNA is TGCGCCAGCCGGCCTTTCGGGGACGACACTGAAGCTTTCTTT. Protein: CASRPFGDDTEAFF. The full variable domain, in which reference TRBV5-1 and TRBJ1-1 provide the parts outside the CDR3, is KAGVTQTPRYLIKTRGQQVTLSCSPISGHRSVSWYQQTPGQGLQFLFEYFSETQRNKGNFPGRFSGRQFSNSRSEMNVSTLELGDSALYLCASRPFGDDTEAFFGQGTRLTVV.

The V and J genes are TRBV13 and TRBJ1-6; unclear D gene. This CDR3 is 17 amino acids long. Trimming stripped 3 bases from V and 3 bases from J, with 15 bases between. The germline CDR1 and CDR2 sequences are PRHDT and FYEKMQ (reference sequence). This CDR3 is CASSFIGGEIYNSPLHF. For the CDR3, the DNA is TGTGCCAGCAGCTTCATTGGAGGCGAAATCTATAATTCACCCCTCCACTTT.

The J gene is TRBJ2-7, the V gene TRBV3-1 (or the pseudogene TRBV3-2), with 9 positions matching TRBD1. V shed 4 bases, J shed 6 bases, and the junction held 7 bases outside the gene matches. The CDR3 is 14 amino acids. Per germline, CDR1 LGHDT and CDR2 YNNKEL (reference sequence). The chain's CDR3 is CASSPRDRVGEQYF. DNA of the CDR3: TGTGCCAGCAGCCCGCGGGACAGGGTCGGCGAGCAGTACTTC.

The V call is TRBV11-2, the J call TRBJ1-1; D ambiguous. The CDR3 has 12 amino acids. The germline V gene encodes CDR1 SGHAT and CDR2 FQNNGV. With 2 bases removed from V and 5 bases from J, the gap between germline ends came to 6 bases. CDR3 nucleotides: TGTGCCAGCAGCTTAAGTTGGACTGAAGCTTTCTTT. Its translation: CASSLSWTEAFF.